The 2 T cell receptor beta chains listed next were all sequenced from one sample in a study of blood T cell repertoires in COVID-19. Profiled with immunoSEQ multiplex PCR; TCRdb holds only in-frame clones, not every one. The sample contains a few hundred thousand clones, roughly nine tenths of which appear only once. Material: PBMCs or T cells enriched from blood (not recorded which). The receptor source for this set is a woman aged 40 to 50 who had been exposed to COVID-19.

CDR3 DNA sequence: TGCGCCAGCAGCCCCAGGGAGGATGAAAAACTGTTTTTT. It codes for CASSPREDEKLFF. The chain recombines TRBV4-1 with TRBJ1-4; D is possibly TRBD1 (5 bases). Germline V lookup: CDR1 MGHRA, CDR2 YSYEKL. Trimming removed 4 bases from V and 6 bases from J, with 9 bases in between. This CDR3 has 13 residues.

The chain employs TRBV6-5 and TRBJ1-6; 8 positions agree with TRBD1. The germline V gene encodes CDR1 MNHEY and CDR2 SVGAGI. This CDR3 has 15 residues. Trimming took 6 bases from V and 6 from J; bases not matched to a gene: 7. CDR3 region: CASRHQGALNSPLHF. DNA of the CDR3: TGTGCCAGCAGACATCAGGGGGCGCTTAATTCACCCCTCCACTTT.